Described below is a single T cell receptor beta chain sequence and its context. An end of the junction does not agree with germline; a read error may underlie this. CDR3 length equals 15 residues. Germline CDR1 SEHNR, CDR2 FQNEAQ (reference sequence). The PCR made use of 60 Vbeta and 13 Jbeta primers. Generated by immunoSEQ multiplex PCR, the TCRdb table keeps only in-frame clones and is missing some. The sample records about 190,000 clones, 80% being singletons. The data derive from a study of cytomegalovirus exposure and HLA in healthy donors. This receptor was identified in a boy aged 10-17 years in good health and CMV-seronegative. The sample consisted of PBMCs. This chain connects TRBV7-9 to TRBJ2-7; maybe TRBD2 (5 bases). CDR3 region: CSSSLYGKSSYEQYF. DNA of the CDR3: TGTTCCAGCAGCTTATACGGGAAGAGCTCCTACGAGCAGTACTTC.